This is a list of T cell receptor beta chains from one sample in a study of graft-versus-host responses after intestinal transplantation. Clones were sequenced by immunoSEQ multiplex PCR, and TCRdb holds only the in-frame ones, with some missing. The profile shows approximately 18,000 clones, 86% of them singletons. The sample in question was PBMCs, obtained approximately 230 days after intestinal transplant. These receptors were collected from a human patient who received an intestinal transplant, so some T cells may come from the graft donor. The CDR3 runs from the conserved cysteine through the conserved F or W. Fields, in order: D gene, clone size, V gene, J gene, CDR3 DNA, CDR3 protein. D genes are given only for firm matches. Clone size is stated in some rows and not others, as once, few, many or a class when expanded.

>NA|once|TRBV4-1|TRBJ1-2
TGCGCCAGCAGCCATTGCACTAACTATGGCTACACCTTC
CASSHCTNYGYTF
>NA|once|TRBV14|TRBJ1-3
TGTGCCAGCAGCAACCTCTTTGGAAACACCATATATTTT
CASSNLFGNTIYF
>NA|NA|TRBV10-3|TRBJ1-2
TGTGCCATCAGTGAGTCGAAAGTTTTCTATGGCTACACCTTC
CAISESKVFYGYTF
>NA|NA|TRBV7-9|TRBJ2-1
TGTGCCAGCAGCTTACAGGGAGACAATGAGCAGTTCTTC
CASSLQGDNEQFF
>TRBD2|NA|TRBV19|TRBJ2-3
TGTGCCAGTAGTTCCCGGACTAGCGGTACTAGCACAGATACGCAGTATTTT
CASSSRTSGTSTDTQYF
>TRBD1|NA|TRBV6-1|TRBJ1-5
TGTGCCAGCAACCCAGGGGGCGATCAGCCCCAGCATTTT
CASNPGGDQPQHF
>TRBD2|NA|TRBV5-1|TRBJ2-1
TGCGCCAGCAGCTTGGGGCTAGCGGGGGGGCCTGCTGGGGATGAGCAGTTCTTC
CASSLGLAGGPAGDEQFF
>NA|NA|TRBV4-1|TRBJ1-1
TGCGCCAGCAGCCAAGGGTTTTCGAACACTGAAGCTTTCTTT
CASSQGFSNTEAFF
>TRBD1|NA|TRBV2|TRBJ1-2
TGTGCCAGCATACAGGGGGGCTATGGCTACACCTTC
CASIQGGYGYTF
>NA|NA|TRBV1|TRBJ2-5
TGCACCAGCATAAACGGTGAGGAGACCCAGTACTTC
CTSINGEETQYF
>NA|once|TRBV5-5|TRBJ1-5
TGTGCCAGCAGCTTGGAGTGGCAGGGTGGTGACGAGGATCAGCCCCAGCATTTT
CASSLEWQGGDEDQPQHF
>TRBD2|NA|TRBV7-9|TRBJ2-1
TGTGCCAGCAGCTACCTTACGGGGGGGACCAATGAGCAGTTCTTC
CASSYLTGGTNEQFF
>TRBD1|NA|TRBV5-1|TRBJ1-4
TGCGCCAGCAGCTTGCTCCGGGACAGGGGTGAAAAACTGTTTTTT
CASSLLRDRGEKLFF
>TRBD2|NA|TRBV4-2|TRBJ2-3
TGTGCCAGCAGCCAAGATCCCAGCGGGGGGAGCGCAGATACGCAGTATTTT
CASSQDPSGGSADTQYF
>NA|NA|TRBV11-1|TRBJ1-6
TGTGCCAGCAGCTTGGGGGTAAATTCACCCCTCCACTTT
CASSLGVNSPLHF
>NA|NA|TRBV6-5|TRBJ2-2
TGTGCCAGCAGACTTACAGGGTCAGCCGGGGAGCTGTTTTTT
CASRLTGSAGELFF
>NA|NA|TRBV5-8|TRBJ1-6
TGTGCCAGCAGCTCCCGCTACGGCGGGGATTCACCCCTCCACTTT
CASSSRYGGDSPLHF
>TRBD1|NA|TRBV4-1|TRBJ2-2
TGCGCCAGCAGCCAGTTGGGACAGTCAACCGGGGAGCTGTTTTTT
CASSQLGQSTGELFF
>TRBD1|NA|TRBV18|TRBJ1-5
TGTGCCAGCTCACCGGACAGGGTCAATCAGCCCCAGCATTTT
CASSPDRVNQPQHF
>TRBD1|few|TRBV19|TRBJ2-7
TGTGCCAGTAGACGGGACAGGAGCTCCTACGAGCAGTACTTC
CASRRDRSSYEQYF
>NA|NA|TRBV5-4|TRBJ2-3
TGTGCCACAGAAGATCTAGGCACAGATACGCAGTATTTT
CATEDLGTDTQYF
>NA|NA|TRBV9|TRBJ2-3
TGTGCCAGCAGCACAGATACGCAGTATTTT
CASSTDTQYF
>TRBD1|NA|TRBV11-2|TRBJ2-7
TGTGCCAGCAGCTTAGGGAACATAGGGACAGTCGGCATGTACGAGCAGTACTTC
CASSLGNIGTVGMYEQYF
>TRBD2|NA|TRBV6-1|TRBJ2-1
TGTGCCAGCAGTGAAATCGGGCGGGGGGGGTACAATGAGCAGTTCTTC
CASSEIGRGGYNEQFF
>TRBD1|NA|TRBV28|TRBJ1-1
TGTGCCAGCAGTTTTCACAGGGGAACTGAAGCTTTCTTT
CASSFHRGTEAFF
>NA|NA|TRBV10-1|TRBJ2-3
TGCGCCAGCAGTAGCACCCTCGGGGCTGCAGATACGCAGTATTTT
CASSSTLGAADTQYF
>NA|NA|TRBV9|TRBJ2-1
TGTGCCAGCAGCGTACTACCGGCCTCCTACAATGAGCAGTTCTTC
CASSVLPASYNEQFF
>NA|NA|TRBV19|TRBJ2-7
TGTGCCAGTAGTATAGATCCCGTCCAGGGCTCCTACGAGCAGTACTTC
CASSIDPVQGSYEQYF
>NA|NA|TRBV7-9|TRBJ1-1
TGTGCCAGCAGCTTACTATTGGGGGCTGAAGCTTTCTTT
CASSLLLGAEAFF
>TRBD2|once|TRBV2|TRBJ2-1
TGTGCCAGCAGTGAAACTAGCGGGACCTACAATGAGCAGTTCTTC
CASSETSGTYNEQFF
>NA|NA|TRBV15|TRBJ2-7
TGTGCCGCCAGCAGGGGGGCCAGCGGGGACTACGAGCAGTACTTC
CAASRGASGDYEQYF
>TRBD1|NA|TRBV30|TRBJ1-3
TGTGCCTGGAGTTCCAAGGGGGCTGCTGGAAACACCATATATTTT
CAWSSKGAAGNTIYF
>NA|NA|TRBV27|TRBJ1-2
TGTGCCAGCAGAGCTGACAGCCGCCCCACTCCCTACACCTTC
CASRADSRPTPYTF
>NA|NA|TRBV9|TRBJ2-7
TGTGCCAGCAGCGTAGAAGAGCGCGCCCCCCTCTACGAGCAGTACTTC
CASSVEERAPLYEQYF
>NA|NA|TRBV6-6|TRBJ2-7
TGTGCCAGCAGTTACTCGCAGGGATACGAGCAGTACTTC
CASSYSQGYEQYF
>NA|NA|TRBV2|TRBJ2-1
TGTGCCAGCAGTGACCCGGGCGGTCGACCCGATGAGCAGTTCTTC
CASSDPGGRPDEQFF
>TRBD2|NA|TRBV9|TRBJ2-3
TGTGCCAGCAGCATTACTAGCGTTAGCACAGATACGCAGTATTTT
CASSITSVSTDTQYF
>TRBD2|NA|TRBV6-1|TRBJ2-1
TGTGCCAGCAGTGAACTGCGGGGGGCTCTTTACAATGAGCAGTTCTTC
CASSELRGALYNEQFF
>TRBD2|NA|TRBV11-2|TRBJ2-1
TGTGCCAGCAGCCAAGAATCGGGGGGGGAGCAGTTCTTC
CASSQESGGEQFF
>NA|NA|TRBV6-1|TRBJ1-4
TGTGCCAGCGGATTGGGACGGCAATCTGAAAAACTGTTTTTT
CASGLGRQSEKLFF
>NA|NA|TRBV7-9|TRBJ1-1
TGTGCCAGCAGCTCCCCACTAGGACTTGAAGCTTTCTTT
CASSSPLGLEAFF
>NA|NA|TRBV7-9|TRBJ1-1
TGTGCCAGCAGCTTACCAGCCGACTGGGGGAACACTGAAGCTTTCTTT
CASSLPADWGNTEAFF
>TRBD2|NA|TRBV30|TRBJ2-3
TGTGCCTGGACTAGCGGCCCCACAGATACGCAGTATTTT
CAWTSGPTDTQYF
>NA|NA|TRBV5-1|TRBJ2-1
TGCGCCAGCAGCCTCGGAAATGAGCAGTTCTTC
CASSLGNEQFF
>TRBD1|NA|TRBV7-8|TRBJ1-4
TGTGCCAGCAGCGCGGGGACAGGGGGCGCGGGAGGTGAAAAACTGTTTTTT
CASSAGTGGAGGEKLFF
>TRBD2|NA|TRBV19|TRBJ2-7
TGTGCCAGTGGCTATAGCGGGGGAAACTACGAGCAGTACTTC
CASGYSGGNYEQYF
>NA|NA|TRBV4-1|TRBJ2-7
TGCGCCAGCAGCCAAGCCACAGACTCCTACGAGCAGTACTTC
CASSQATDSYEQYF
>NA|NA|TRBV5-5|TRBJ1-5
TGTGCCAGCAGTCTAATGAATAGCAATCAGCCCCAGCATTTT
CASSLMNSNQPQHF
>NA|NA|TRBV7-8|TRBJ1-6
TGTGCCAGCAGCTGGGCTCGGACGACTAATTCACCCCTCCACTTT
CASSWARTTNSPLHF
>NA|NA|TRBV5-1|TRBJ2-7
TGCGCCAGCACCCTTACCTACAGTGGTGGCTACGAGCAGTACTTC
CASTLTYSGGYEQYF
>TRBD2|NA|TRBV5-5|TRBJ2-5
TGTGCCAGCAGCTGGCTAGCGGGGGATGAGTGGACCCAGTACTTC
CASSWLAGDEWTQYF
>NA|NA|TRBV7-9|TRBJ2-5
TGTGCCAGCAGCCCGGGACATATGGAACAAGAGACCCAGTACTTC
CASSPGHMEQETQYF
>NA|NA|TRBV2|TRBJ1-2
TGTGCCAGCACAGGAGGGGACTATGGCTACACCTTC
CASTGGDYGYTF
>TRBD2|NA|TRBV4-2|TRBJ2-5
TGTGCCAGCAGCCAAGCAAGCGGGGGGGCAGAGACCCAGTACTTC
CASSQASGGAETQYF